A selection of T cell receptor beta chains follows, all from one sample in a study of control samples from healthy donors and cancer patients. Sequencing was performed with immunoSEQ multiplex PCR; in TCRdb, only in-frame clones are kept and a portion is missing. The sample lists under 200,000 clones; 85% to 95% were seen once. The sequenced sample consisted of blood. Source of these receptors: a woman in her sixties or seventies in good health. CDR3s include the opening cysteine and the closing phenylalanine or tryptophan. A D gene is named only where the DNA matches it firmly. Rows give clone size only sometimes, using once, few, many, or a class for an expanded clone.

TRBJ2-5,.,.,TRBV5-1,TGCGCCAGCAGCTTGCCAGGGCCGAGTCAAGAGACCCAGTACTTC,CASSLPGPSQETQYF
TRBJ1-1,once,.,TRBV30,TGTGCCTGGAGTGTGGGCAGGGAGACTGAAGCTTTCTTT,CAWSVGRETEAFF
TRBJ1-2,.,.,TRBV19,TGTGCCAGTAGTCGCGCCCAGGAGTTACGGGATGGCTACACCTTC,CASSRAQELRDGYTF
TRBJ1-6,.,.,TRBV6-2/TRBV6-3,TGTGCCAGCAGTTACTTCAGGGCGGATTCACCCCCCCACTTT,CASSYFRADSPPHF
TRBJ1-5,.,TRBD1,TRBV7-2,TGTGCCAGCAGCTTAATGCAGGGGGCAAGTCAGCCCCAGCATTTT,CASSLMQGASQPQHF
TRBJ2-5,.,TRBD2,TRBV15,TGTGCCACCAGCAGAGATTTAATTGTTGTCCGGCTAGCGGGAGGAGAGACCCAGTACTTC,CATSRDLIVVRLAGGETQYF
TRBJ1-3,.,.,TRBV28,TGTGCCAGCAGTTCGACTTTTGAGAGAAACACCATATATTTT,CASSSTFERNTIYF
TRBJ1-2,.,.,TRBV10-3,TGTGCCATCAGTGAATCGGGCCCCAAACAGGGCCAGTATAACTATGGCTACACCTTC,CAISESGPKQGQYNYGYTF
TRBJ1-1,.,.,TRBV14,TGTGCCAGCAGCCAAGTCTCGGCGGAAGCTTTCTTT,CASSQVSAEAFF
TRBJ1-2,.,TRBD1,TRBV15,TGTGCCACCAGCAGAGATAGGGAGAAAGGGGGCGGCTACACCTTC,CATSRDREKGGGYTF
TRBJ1-2,.,.,TRBV5-6,TGTGCCAGCACCACAAGACGGGGATTCTATGGCTACACCTTC,CASTTRRGFYGYTF
TRBJ1-1,.,TRBD1,TRBV5-4,TGTGCCAGCAGCAGAGGGACAGGTGAAGCTTTCTTT,CASSRGTGEAFF
TRBJ2-7,.,TRBD2,TRBV6-5,TGTGCCAGAATCCTGGCGGGGGGAAACTACGAGCAGTACTTC,CARILAGGNYEQYF
TRBJ1-5,.,.,TRBV7-9,TGTGCCAGCAGCTCGACAGGAGATAATCAGCCCCAGCATTTT,CASSSTGDNQPQHF
TRBJ1-1,.,.,TRBV10-3,TGTGCCATCACCCCATCGGGGGCGAACACTGAAGCTTTCTTT,CAITPSGANTEAFF
TRBJ1-1,.,TRBD1,TRBV2,TGTGCCAGCAGTGTGGACAGGGTGAACACTGAAGCTTTCTTT,CASSVDRVNTEAFF
TRBJ2-1,.,TRBD1,TRBV10-3,TGTGCCATCAACAACGGACAGGCACAGCACAATGAGCAGTTCTTC,CAINNGQAQHNEQFF
TRBJ1-1,.,.,TRBV7-9,TGTGCCAGCAGCTTAGCCTCCGACACTGAAGCTTTCTTT,CASSLASDTEAFF
TRBJ2-2,.,.,TRBV18,TGTGCCAGCTCACCCCGGGTCGACTTGGGCAGGGAGCTGTTTTTT,CASSPRVDLGRELFF
TRBJ1-1,.,.,TRBV4-3,TGCGCCAGCAGCCAAGGACGGGCAGGCGACACTGAAGCTTTCTTT,CASSQGRAGDTEAFF
TRBJ2-7,once,TRBD2,TRBV9,TGTGCCAGCAGCACAATAGCGGGGTCCTACGAGCAGTACTTC,CASSTIAGSYEQYF
TRBJ1-1,.,.,TRBV6-2/TRBV6-3,TGTGCCAGCAGTTACGAGGGAGACACTGAAGCTTTCTTT,CASSYEGDTEAFF
TRBJ2-7,.,TRBD2,TRBV18,TGTGCCAGCTCAGGATCGGGGGGGCCTTACGAGCAGTACTTC,CASSGSGGPYEQYF
TRBJ1-5,few,.,TRBV9,TGTGCCAGCAACCTCCCCCAGCATTTT,CASNLPQHF
TRBJ2-7,.,.,TRBV30,TGTGCCTGGAGTATCGGCTACGAGCAGTACTTC,CAWSIGYEQYF
TRBJ1-4,once,.,TRBV11-2,TGTGCCAGCAGCTTAGATCGGAAGCTGGAACTGTTTTTT,CASSLDRKLELFF
TRBJ2-5,.,.,TRBV5-1,TGCGCCAGCAGCTGGGGGGACGGGCAAGAGACCCAGTACTTC,CASSWGDGQETQYF
TRBJ1-5,.,.,TRBV7-9,TGTGCCAGCAGCTTAGAGTCCGATCAGCCCCAGCATTTT,CASSLESDQPQHF
TRBJ1-1,.,.,TRBV12-3/TRBV12-4,TGTGCCAGCAGTTTTTCAGCGAACACTGAAGCTTTCTTT,CASSFSANTEAFF
TRBJ2-2,.,.,TRBV7-2,TGTGCCAGCAGCTTCACTAGGGGTACCGGGGAGCTGTTTTTT,CASSFTRGTGELFF
TRBJ1-4,.,TRBD1,TRBV9,TGTGCCAGCAGCGGACGGACAGGGAATGAAAAACTGTTTTTT,CASSGRTGNEKLFF
TRBJ1-4,.,.,TRBV19,TGTGCCAGTAGTACTGGAACCTATGAAAAACTGTTTTTT,CASSTGTYEKLFF
TRBJ1-1,few,.,TRBV7-2,TGTGCCAGCAGCCGGACAGCCGTGAACACTGAAGCTTTCTTT,CASSRTAVNTEAFF
TRBJ1-2,.,TRBD1,TRBV5-1,TGCGCCAGCAGCTCGGTCCAGGGGGCAGGGTACGGCTACACCTTC,CASSSVQGAGYGYTF
TRBJ1-5,.,.,TRBV21-1,TGTGCCAGCAGCAATCGGGACAGGGGGGATTATCAGCCCCAGCATTTT,CASSNRDRGDYQPQHF
TRBJ1-5,.,.,TRBV5-1,TGCGCCAGCTCCTCGGGTAGCAATCAGCCCCAGCATTTT,CASSSGSNQPQHF
TRBJ1-5,.,.,TRBV27,TGTGCCAGCAGTTTAAGGATAAGCAATCAGCCCCAGCATTTT,CASSLRISNQPQHF
TRBJ1-5,.,.,TRBV3-1/TRBV3-2,TGTGCCAGCAGTACAGGACAGTCCGGAGCTGGTCAGCCCCAGCATTTT,CASSTGQSGAGQPQHF
TRBJ2-5,.,.,TRBV5-3,TGTGCCAGAAGCTCCCGCCGTGATAGAGGCCAAGAGACCCAGTACTTC,CARSSRRDRGQETQYF
TRBJ1-5,.,.,TRBV6-5,TGTGCCAGCAGTTACTCGGGTCCTTCGGTCCAGCCCCAGCATTTT,CASSYSGPSVQPQHF
TRBJ1-3,.,TRBD1,TRBV9,TGTGCCAGCAGCGGGCGGACAGGGCGCCCTGGAAACACCATATATTTT,CASSGRTGRPGNTIYF
TRBJ2-1,.,TRBD2,TRBV4-2,TGTGCCAGCAGCCAAGATGGTCTAGCGGGGGGGGGCCGTAAGCAGTTCTTC,CASSQDGLAGGGRKQFF
TRBJ1-5,once,.,TRBV6-5,TGTGCCAGCAGTTACGGGGGGGGGTACAATCAGCCCCAGCATTTT,CASSYGGGYNQPQHF